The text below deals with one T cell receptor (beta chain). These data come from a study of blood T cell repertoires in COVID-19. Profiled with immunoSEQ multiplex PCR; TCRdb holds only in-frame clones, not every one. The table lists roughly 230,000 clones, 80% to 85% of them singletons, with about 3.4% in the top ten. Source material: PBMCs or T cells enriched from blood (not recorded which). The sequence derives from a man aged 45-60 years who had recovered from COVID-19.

The CDR3: CASSTTIPRGAKNIQYF. The DNA for the CDR3 is TGTGCCAGCAGCACCACCATACCGAGAGGGGCCAAAAACATTCAGTACTTC. The chain links TRBV5-6 to TRBJ2-4; tentative D call: TRBD2 (5 bases). CDR1 SGHDT and CDR2 YYEEEE come from the germline V gene. This CDR3 has 17 residues. The V end was cut by 4 bases, the J end by 1 base, with 18 bases between.